This passage covers 11 T cell receptor beta chains from one sample sequenced in a study of control samples from healthy donors and cancer patients. Sequencing used immunoSEQ multiplex PCR; TCRdb keeps in-frame clones, though not all of them. The sample has 120,000 or so clones; about 87% are singletons. The sequenced sample was blood. These TCRs come from a man in his fifties or sixties in good health.

The genes are TRBV19 and TRBJ1-4, with D unclear. Germline V lookup: CDR1 LNHDA, CDR2 SQIVND (reference sequence). This CDR3 region has 14 residues. The V end was cut by 5 bases, the J end by 12 bases, with 19 bases between. CDR3 residues: CASSSTLGMNELFF. CDR3 coding DNA: TGTGCCAGTAGTTCGACACTTGGTATGAATGAACTGTTTTTT.

This chain links TRBV5-1 with TRBJ1-6, with 9 bases identical to TRBD1. V gave up 4 bases and J gave up 6 bases; unmatched junction bases: 8. The CDR3 is 16 residues long. The germline V gene has CDR1 SGHRS and CDR2 YFSETQ. CDR3 residues: CASSRDSGQGNSPLHF. The DNA of the CDR3 is TGCGCCAGCAGCCGAGATTCGGGACAGGGTAATTCACCCCTCCACTTT. Variable domain in full (rest from reference TRBV5-1 and TRBJ1-6): KAGVTQTPRYLIKTRGQQVTLSCSPISGHRSVSWYQQTPGQGLQFLFEYFSETQRNKGNFPGRFSGRQFSNSRSEMNVSTLELGDSALYLCASSRDSGQGNSPLHFGNGTRLTVT.

CDR3 residues: CASSPSGQTFYGYTF. The CDR3 region has the DNA TGTGCCAGCAGCCCGTCGGGACAGACCTTCTATGGCTACACCTTC. V and J are TRBV9 and TRBJ1-2; 7 nucleotides match TRBD1. The CDR3 has 15 amino acids. The J segment lost 4 bases and the V segment lost 4 bases, leaving 10 bases of the junction unmatched. The V gene's germline CDR1 is SGDLS and CDR2 YYNGEE.

The rearrangement uses TRBV6-6 and TRBJ1-1; D is undetermined. The CDR3 length is 14 residues. Per the germline V gene, CDR1 is MNHNY and CDR2 is SVGAGI (reference sequence). Trimming cost V 6 bases and J 1 base, with 12 bases left between them. This CDR3 reads CASSFREKNTEAFF. CDR3 bases: TGTGCCAGCAGCTTTAGGGAAAAGAACACTGAAGCTTTCTTT.

V usage is TRBV5-6 and J usage is TRBJ1-5; D is perhaps TRBD1 (5 bases). Germline V lookup: CDR1 SGHDT, CDR2 YYEEEE. Trimming removed 4 bases at V and 1 base at J, with 12 bases between. The CDR3 sequence is 15 residues long. The CDR3 DNA sequence: TGTGCCAGCAGCCGACGTACAGGAAGCAATCAGCCCCAGCATTTT. It translates to CASSRRTGSNQPQHF.

This clone showed up just a few times. Germline is not matched at one junction end, which may reflect a read error. The V call is TRBV3-1 (or the pseudogene TRBV3-2), the J call TRBJ2-1; 10 nucleotides match TRBD1. The CDR3 totals 14 residues. Per germline, CDR1 LGHDT and CDR2 YNNKEL (reference sequence). The CDR3 DNA is TGTGCCAGCAGCCAAGGTCTGGGACAGGGGTGGCAGCTCTTC. This codes for CASSQGLGQGWQLF.

The V gene is TRBV12-3 or TRBV12-4, the J gene TRBJ2-1, with a weak D call TRBD1 (5 bases). Trimming removed 7 bases from V and 9 bases from J, with 10 bases in between. The CDR3 has 11 residues. In DNA, the CDR3 is TGTGCCAGCACTTATCAGGGTGAGCAGTTCTTC. Translation gives CASTYQGEQFF.

The V gene is TRBV9, the J gene TRBJ2-1; 8 positions agree with TRBD1. The CDR3 has 14 amino acids. V was pared by 3 bases and J by 6 bases, with 5 bases of the junction left unmatched. Germline-derived CDR1 and CDR2 are SGDLS and YYNGEE. The CDR3 sequence is CASSGTQGVNEQFF. The CDR3 coding sequence is TGTGCCAGCAGCGGGACACAGGGGGTCAATGAGCAGTTCTTC.

This rearrangement joins TRBV18 to TRBJ1-5, with 9 bases matching TRBD1. This CDR3 comprises 17 residues. The germline gives CDR1 KGHSH, CDR2 LQKENI. Losses at the gene ends were 5 bases for V and 1 base for J; bases not matched to a gene: 9. CDR3 nucleotides: TGTGCCAGCTCATGGTCCGGGGGACAGGGAAGCAATCAGCCCCAGCATTTT. This codes for CASSWSGGQGSNQPQHF.

The genes are TRBV7-6 and TRBJ2-2; D is possibly TRBD1 or TRBD2 (5 bases each). V was cut by 1 base and J by 5 bases, with 14 bases left in between. Germline CDR1 reads SGHVS; CDR2 reads FNYEAQ. The CDR3 has 16 amino acids. The CDR3 protein is CASSLEVEGLTGELFF. In nucleotides, the CDR3 is TGTGCCAGCAGCTTAGAAGTTGAGGGGTTAACCGGGGAGCTGTTTTTT.

A single count supports this clone. The chain is built from TRBV4-2 and TRBJ2-3; 11 bases fit TRBD2. In germline, CDR1 is LGHNA, CDR2 YNFKEQ. J lost 5 bases, V lost 0 bases, and 10 bases had no gene match. This CDR3 spans 18 amino acids. As DNA, the CDR3 is TGTGCCAGCAGCCAAGAGGGGCTAGCGGGGGGTCTGGGAGATACGCAGTATTTT. It codes for CASSQEGLAGGLGDTQYF.